The source of this T cell receptor (beta chain) is a study of blood T cell repertoires in COVID-19. Produced via immunoSEQ multiplex PCR; TCRdb's table is partial and in-frame only. The sample lists under 250,000 clones; approximately 80% were seen once. This CDR3 region has 17 residues. Germline V gives CDR1 MDHEN, CDR2 SYDVKM. V dropped 2 bases and J dropped 0 bases, with 14 bases sitting between them. V is TRBV28 and J is TRBJ2-4; TRBD1 might be the D (6 bases). The sequenced material came from peripheral blood. The receptor's source is a man older than 75 with acute or convalescent COVID-19. The DNA of the CDR3 is TGTGCCAGCAGTTTAACAGGGCGTGGGTTAGCCAAAAACATTCAGTACTTC. It yields the protein CASSLTGRGLAKNIQYF.